By frequency, the clone carrying this T cell receptor beta chain is medium-sized. Its antigen is not known. In preparing the TRB cDNA libraries, 5' RACE with UMI labels was used. Using the 5' RACE reads, TCRdb records one entry per CDR3 protein without DNA. The sample has around 7,000 distinct CDR3 sequences. CD45RO-CCR7+CD27+CD95- cells counted as naive CD8+ T cells. This record belongs to a study of CXCR3-negative and CXCR3-positive naive CD8 T cells. Study observations and caveats: Researchers reported similar TRBV-TRBJ usage in naive CXCR3-negative and CXCR3-positive cells, though memory differed. Memory CD8+ cells had much lower diversity, and both naive subsets had comparably high diversity. Naive subsets did not differ in surface CD5, and TRB CDR3 properties served to infer TCR strength. TRB CDR3s were more hydrophobic in CXCR3-positive than in CXCR3-negative naive cells.

The CDR3 runs 17 residues. Germline values: CDR1 SQVTM, CDR2 ANQGSEA. The sequence was obtained from a human donor in good health. Some clones in this sample may be carry-over from other donors' samples. Specimen: naive CXCR3+ CD8+ T cells from blood. Indicated subset: CD45RO-CCR7+CD27+CD95- naive CD8+ T cells expressing CXCR3 (TNR3+). The V and J genes are TRBV29-1 and TRBJ2-1; the D call from TCRdb, TRBD2, cannot be confirmed without DNA. The CDR3 region is CSVEDWGAGLENNEQFF.